The clone carrying this TCR beta chain has more than one count but fewer than ten. These data belong to a study of identical twins. TCRdb reprocessed the 5' RACE reads with MiXCR, giving one entry per CDR3 protein. This sample carries about 660,000 distinct CDR3 sequences, around 8.6% of them seen once, and the ten largest clones take around 0.98%. These records were also assigned to another study, of yellow fever vaccine responses in identical twins.

The receptor comes from a woman aged 18-29 years in good health. Sequencing input: PBMCs.

DNA of the CDR3: TGTGCCAGCAGCCAGGGGTTAGGGGACTACGAGCAGTACTTC. Protein sequence: CASSQGLGDYEQYF. The chain combines TRBV14 with TRBJ2-7, with TRBD1 as a possible D gene (5 bases). Germline V gene lookup returns CDR1 SGHDN and CDR2 FVKESK. V was shortened by 3 bases and J by 3 bases, with 12 bases between the two germline ends. CDR3 size: 14 residues.